What follows describes a single T cell receptor (beta chain). The antigen is undetermined. Treatment described: 19 received Ad26.COV2.S at low or high dose, single or two shots; 5 received placebo; per-sample allocation not given. After the first vaccine or placebo injection, samples were drawn on day 63. An adult donor aged 18-55 years was enrolled in Boston. Expressing Wuhan-strain SARS-CoV-2 spike, an Ad26 vector served as the vaccine. The record originates from a study of Ad26.COV2.S vaccination and SARS-CoV-2 variants. TCRdb's copy holds only in-frame clones and misses some; the assay was immunoSEQ multiplex PCR. This table holds some 390,000 clones, about 88% found once. Points from the study as a whole: Estimates derived from TCR breadth and depth analyses may have underestimated total T cell responses. Participants given vaccine showed non-spike TCR breadth similar to that of placebo recipients.

The V gene lost 5 bases and the J gene lost 4 bases, with 17 bases spanning the gap. Germline CDR1 is SEHNR and CDR2 is FQNEAQ (reference sequence). This CDR3 spans 15 amino acids. The material was peripheral blood, obtained in a trial of Ad26.COV2.S vaccine versus placebo. This clonotype was obtained from a person between 18 and 60 years old who received the Ad26.COV2.S COVID-19 vaccine or a placebo. J is TRBJ2-5 and V is TRBV7-9; TRBD2 might be the D (6 bases). In nucleotides, the CDR3 is TGTGCCAGCAGCCCCATAGCGGAGAGATCAGAGACCCAGTACTTC. Its protein is CASSPIAERSETQYF.